This T cell receptor beta chain was observed in a study of CD8 T cells in ankylosing spondylitis. A quantitative 5'-RACE method, one with molecular barcodes, was used to make TCR beta libraries. TCRdb called the 5' RACE reads again in MiXCR, with one record for every CDR3 protein. This repertoire shows fewer than 400,000 distinct CDR3 sequences, more than 20% found once; its top ten account for 16%. Concerning this clonotype itself: Its target is not known.

Whole-study results and caveats: It was reported that disease-linked clones were significantly enriched in matched ankylosing spondylitis synovial fluid. Apparently characteristic of ankylosing spondylitis blood was a TCR beta motif (under ten highly homologous variants).

The germline CDR1 and CDR2 sequences are MNHNS and SASEGT. With 6 bases clipped from V and 6 bases from J, the junction kept 5 bases outside the gene matches. The CDR3 has 15 amino acids. The sequencing input was blood, either unsorted or a sorted T cell fraction (not recorded which). The sequence was obtained from a male donor with ankylosing spondylitis. The rearrangement uses TRBV6-1 and TRBJ2-1; 13 bases fit TRBD2. CDR3 loop: CASRGLAGNVNEQFF. CDR3 nucleotide sequence: TGTGCCAGCAGGGGACTAGCGGGAAATGTCAATGAGCAGTTCTTC.